This TCR beta chain derives from a study of response to subunit inactivated influenza vaccine. The V gene's germline CDR1 is SQVTM and CDR2 ANQGSEA. The V and J ends lost 4 bases and 0 bases respectively, with 13 bases between them. This CDR3 contains 15 residues. TCRdb re-analysed the RT-PCR reads in MiXCR, keeping a single row per CDR3 protein. Of just under 550,000 distinct CDR3 sequences in the sample, around a quarter were seen once. This clonotype showed up just a few times. The same data also contributed to another study, on T cells expressing NK-cell markers. That publication notes: What made the TCR beta cDNA was 5'RACE template switching with UMIs. Sequencing covered eight donors, seven HCMV-seropositive and one seronegative. Sorting was restricted to alpha-beta TCR T cells by an anti-gamma-delta TCR antibody in several experiments. Expanded NKG2C+ T cell clones were not confirmed as HCMV-specific.

The sequence was collected from a man in his fifties who received an inactivated influenza vaccine. The sample was CD4+ T cells sorted from PBMCs, taken roughly 12 days after vaccination. V and J are TRBV29-1 and TRBJ1-5, with D possibly matching TRBD1 (5 bases). In DNA form, the CDR3 reads TGCAGCGTTGTGGAGGGGCAGTATAGCAATCAGCCCCAGCATTTT. Translation gives CSVVEGQYSNQPQHF.